One sample yielded the 17 T cell receptor beta chains listed below, sequenced in a study of Ad26.COV2.S vaccination and SARS-CoV-2 variants. TCRdb keeps only in-frame clones here, not all; method: immunoSEQ multiplex PCR. Among 300,000 to 350,000 clones, 75% to 90% were seen once, and the ten largest hold approximately 5%. The sample's treatment: around 19 received Ad26.COV2.S at low or high dose, single or two shots; several received placebo; per-sample allocation not given. Vaccine and placebo recipients were sampled on day 63 after the first injection. Here the sequenced sample was peripheral blood, taken in a trial of Ad26.COV2.S vaccine versus placebo. The receptors here all came from a person aged 18 to 59 who received the Ad26.COV2.S COVID-19 vaccine or a placebo.

The gene calls are TRBV5-6 and TRBJ2-5, with a weak D call TRBD1 (6 bases). V was cut by 1 base and J by 5 bases, with 12 bases left in between. CDR1 is SGHDT, CDR2 YYEEEE, per germline. CDR3 length: 14 residues. The CDR3 protein is CASSLSGVGETQYF. The CDR3 DNA follows: TGTGCCAGCAGCTTGTCAGGGGTGGGCGAGACCCAGTACTTC. The entire variable domain, with the rest obtained from reference TRBV5-6 and TRBJ2-5, is as follows: DAGVTQSPTHLIKTRGQQVTLRCSPKSGHDTVSWYQQALGQGPQFIFQYYEEEERQRGNFPDRFSGHQFPNYSSELNVNALLLGDSALYLCASSLSGVGETQYFGPGTRLLVL.

V and J are TRBV20-1 and TRBJ2-7; D is unclear. CDR3 length: 11 amino acids. From germline, CDR1 is DFQATT and CDR2 SNEGSKA (reference sequence). V was trimmed by 3 bases and J by 10 bases, leaving 13 bases between them. CDR3 loop: CSASSAVDQYF. For the CDR3, the DNA is TGCAGTGCTAGTTCCGCGGTGGATCAGTACTTC.

This clone appeared a few times. The chain joins TRBV10-2 to TRBJ1-2; a weak D match, TRBD1 (5 bases). Germline values: CDR1 WSHSY, CDR2 SAAADI. There are 13 residues in the CDR3. With 1 base removed from V and 8 bases from J, the gap between germline ends came to 11 bases. CDR3 nucleotides: TGCGCCAGCAGTGAGTTCAGGGCAGGAGGCTACACCTTC. It codes for CASSEFRAGGYTF.

This clone appeared a few times. The genes are TRBV5-1 and TRBJ1-1; 9 nucleotides match TRBD1. V lost 4 bases, J lost 1 base, and 8 bases stayed unmatched. Per germline, CDR1 SGHRS and CDR2 YFSETQ. The length of the CDR3 is 16 residues. The CDR3 region has the DNA TGCGCCAGCAGCGCGGGACAGGGTATAAGGAACACTGAAGCTTTCTTT. This codes for CASSAGQGIRNTEAFF.

CDR3 coding DNA: TGTGCCAGCAGCCCTGGACAGGGGACTAATGAAAAACTGTTTTTT. It codes for CASSPGQGTNEKLFF. V is TRBV5-8 and J is TRBJ1-4, with 9 bases aligning to TRBD1. This CDR3 comprises 15 residues. The junction had 3 bases not matched to a gene; V was cut back by 4 bases and J by 2 bases. The germline gives CDR1 SGHTS, CDR2 YDEGEE.

The chain joins TRBV5-4 to TRBJ2-3, with D perhaps given as TRBD1 or TRBD2 (5 bases each). Trimming took 3 bases from V and 1 from J, leaving 12 bases between them. Germline assignment: CDR1 SGHNT and CDR2 YYREEE (reference sequence). This CDR3 region has 15 residues. CDR3 sequence: CASSSPTGRTDTQYF. In DNA, the CDR3 is TGTGCCAGCAGCTCTCCGACGGGGCGCACAGATACGCAGTATTTT.

V is TRBV16 and J is TRBJ2-5; TRBD2 matches at 12 bases. J was trimmed by 2 bases and V by 4 bases; bases with no gene match: 5. The CDR3 spans 16 residues. In germline, CDR1 is KGHSY, CDR2 FQNENV. The CDR3 bases are TGTGCCAGCAGCCGTGGACTAGCGGGAAATCAAGAGACCCAGTACTTC. Residues: CASSRGLAGNQETQYF. The full variable domain, its missing parts supplied by reference TRBV16 and TRBJ2-5, is GEEVAQTPKHLVRGEGQKAKLYCAPIKGHSYVFWYQQVLKNEFKFLISFQNENVFDETGMPKERFSAKCLPNSPCSLEIQATKLEDSAVYFCASSRGLAGNQETQYFGPGTRLLVL.

The chain joins TRBV7-9 to TRBJ2-7, with 7 bases lining up with TRBD1. Germline CDR1 is SEHNR and CDR2 is FQNEAQ (reference sequence). The J segment lost 0 bases and the V segment lost 5 bases, leaving 7 bases of the junction unmatched. The CDR3 consists of 15 residues. CDR3 sequence: CASSAPRDSSYEQYF. CDR3 DNA sequence: TGTGCCAGCAGCGCACCCCGGGACAGCTCCTACGAGCAGTACTTC. Combining the CDR3 with reference TRBV7-9 and TRBJ2-7 gives the whole variable domain DTGVSQNPRHKITKRGQNVTFRCDPISEHNRLYWYRQTLGQGPEFLTYFQNEAQLEKSRLLSDRFSAERPKGSFSTLEIQRTEQGDSAMYLCASSAPRDSSYEQYFGPGTRLTVT.

The V gene is TRBV19, the J gene TRBJ2-3; D might be TRBD1 (6 bases). Germline CDR1 and CDR2: LNHDA and SQIVND (reference sequence). The CDR3 runs to 14 residues. V gave up 2 bases and J gave up 1 base, with 7 bases separating them. This CDR3 is CASSISGGTDTQYF. DNA for the CDR3: TGTGCCAGTAGTATATCAGGGGGCACAGATACGCAGTATTTT.

The J gene is TRBJ1-5, the V gene TRBV2; 7 nucleotides line up with TRBD1. The V gene's germline CDR1 is SNHLY and CDR2 FYNNEI. This CDR3 comprises 14 residues. Germline trimming cut 7 bases from V and 1 base from J; bases unmatched to any gene: 4. The CDR3 DNA sequence: TGTGCCAGCACCACAGGGGTGAGCAATCAGCCCCAGCATTTT. This translates into CASTTGVSNQPQHF.

V and J are TRBV7-2 and TRBJ2-7; D might be TRBD1 (5 bases). The CDR3 totals 12 residues. Trimming removed 4 bases from V and 4 bases from J, with 8 bases in between. Germline CDR1 and CDR2: SGHTA and FQGNSA. CDR3: CASSSRVYEQYF. CDR3 in DNA: TGTGCCAGCAGCTCCAGGGTGTACGAGCAGTACTTC.

The chain is built from TRBV6-1 and TRBJ1-1; 7 bases match TRBD1. The CDR3 loop spans 17 amino acids. The V and J ends lost 4 bases and 0 bases, in that order; junction bases with no gene match: 11. Germline loops: CDR1 MNHNS, CDR2 SASEGT. CDR3 DNA sequence: TGTGCCAGCAGTGCTTGGGACAGTAACTTTATGAACACTGAAGCTTTCTTT. Protein product: CASSAWDSNFMNTEAFF.

In this sample, this clone turned up once. The chain carries TRBV6-1 and TRBJ1-1; no clear D gene. In germline, CDR1 is MNHNS, CDR2 SASEGT. There are 14 residues in the CDR3. V gave up 0 bases and J gave up 0 bases, with 5 bases separating them. CDR3 coding DNA: TGTGCCAGCAGTGAAGCCAGATTGAACACTGAAGCTTTCTTT. Translation: CASSEARLNTEAFF.

The V call is TRBV28, the J call TRBJ1-5; D remains ambiguous. Trimming removed 5 bases from V and 1 base from J, with 9 bases in between. The CDR3 is made up of 14 amino acids. Germline V gene data show CDR1 as MDHEN and CDR2 as SYDVKM. The CDR3: CASSTLDSNQPQHF. The CDR3 nucleotides read TGTGCCAGCAGTACCCTGGACAGCAATCAGCCCCAGCATTTT.

This clone was seen only once. The J gene is TRBJ2-1, the V gene TRBV11-3; 11 bases are shared with TRBD2. This CDR3 comprises 18 residues. The V and J ends lost 0 bases and 7 bases, in that order; junction bases with no gene match: 11. CDR1 is SGHNT, CDR2 YENEEA, per germline. CDR3 loop: CASSLDGIAGGPMNEQFF. CDR3 bases: TGTGCCAGCAGCTTAGATGGGATAGCGGGAGGGCCTATGAATGAGCAGTTCTTC.

The V gene is TRBV18, the J gene TRBJ2-1; D remains ambiguous. The CDR3 totals 14 residues. Germline V lookup: CDR1 KGHSH, CDR2 LQKENI. V lost 2 bases to trimming and J lost 7 bases, with 12 bases between them. The CDR3 sequence: CASSPEYRRNEQFF. In DNA form, the CDR3 reads TGTGCCAGCTCACCAGAGTACCGTAGGAATGAGCAGTTCTTC.

CDR3 residues: CASSPKEGGNSPLHF. As DNA, the CDR3 is TGTGCCAGCTCACCAAAAGAGGGGGGAAATTCACCCCTCCACTTT. This chain links TRBV18 with TRBJ1-6, with D possibly matching TRBD1 (6 bases). Germline lookup yields CDR1 KGHSH and CDR2 LQKENI. The CDR3 loop spans 15 amino acids. V was shortened by 2 bases and J by 7 bases, with 12 bases between the two germline ends.